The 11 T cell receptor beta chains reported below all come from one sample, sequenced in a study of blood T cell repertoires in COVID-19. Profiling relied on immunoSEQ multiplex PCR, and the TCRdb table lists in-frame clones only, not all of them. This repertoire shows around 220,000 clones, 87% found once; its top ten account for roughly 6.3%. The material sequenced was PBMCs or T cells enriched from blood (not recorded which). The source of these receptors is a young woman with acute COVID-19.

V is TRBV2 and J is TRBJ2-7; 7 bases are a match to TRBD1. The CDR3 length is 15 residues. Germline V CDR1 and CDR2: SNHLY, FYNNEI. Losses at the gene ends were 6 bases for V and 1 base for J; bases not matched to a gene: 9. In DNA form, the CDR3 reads TGTGCCAGCAGACCGAGGCCAGGGGGATCCTACGAGCAGTACTTC. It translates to CASRPRPGGSYEQYF.

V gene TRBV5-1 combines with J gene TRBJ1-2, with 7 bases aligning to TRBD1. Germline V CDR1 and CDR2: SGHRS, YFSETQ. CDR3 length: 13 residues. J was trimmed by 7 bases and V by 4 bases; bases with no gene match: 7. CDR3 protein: CASSDPTGVGYTF. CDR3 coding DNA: TGCGCCAGCAGCGACCCCACAGGGGTTGGCTACACCTTC.

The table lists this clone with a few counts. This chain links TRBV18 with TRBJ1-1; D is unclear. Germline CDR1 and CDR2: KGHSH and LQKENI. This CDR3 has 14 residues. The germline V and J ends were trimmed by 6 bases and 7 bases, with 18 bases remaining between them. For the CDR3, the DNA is TGTGCCAGCTCCCCGGGAGCAGAGCGCCTTGAAGCTTTCTTT. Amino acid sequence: CASSPGAERLEAFF.

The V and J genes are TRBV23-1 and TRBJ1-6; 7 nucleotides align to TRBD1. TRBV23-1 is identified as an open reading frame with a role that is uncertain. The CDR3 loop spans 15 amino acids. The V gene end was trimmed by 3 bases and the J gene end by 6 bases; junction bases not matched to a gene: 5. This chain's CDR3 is CASSQRGQANSPLHF. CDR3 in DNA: TGCGCCAGCAGTCAGAGAGGACAGGCTAATTCACCCCTCCACTTT.

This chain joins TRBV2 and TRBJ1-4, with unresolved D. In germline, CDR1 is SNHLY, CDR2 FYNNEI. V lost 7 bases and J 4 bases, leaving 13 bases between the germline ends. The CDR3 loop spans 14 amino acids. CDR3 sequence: CASKIGGFNEKLFF. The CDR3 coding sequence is TGTGCCAGCAAAATAGGAGGGTTTAATGAAAAACTGTTTTTT.

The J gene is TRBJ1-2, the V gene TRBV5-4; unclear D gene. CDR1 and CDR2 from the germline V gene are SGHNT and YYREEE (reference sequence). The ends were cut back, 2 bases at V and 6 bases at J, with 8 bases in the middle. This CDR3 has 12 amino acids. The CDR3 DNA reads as TGTGCCAGCAGCTTAGACTCGCATGGCTACACCTTC. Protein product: CASSLDSHGYTF. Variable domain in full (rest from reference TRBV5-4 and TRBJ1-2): ETGVTQSPTHLIKTRGQQVTLRCSSQSGHNTVSWYQQALGQGPQFIFQYYREEENGRGNFPPRFSGLQFPNYSSELNVNALELDDSALYLCASSLDSHGYTFGSGTRLTVV.

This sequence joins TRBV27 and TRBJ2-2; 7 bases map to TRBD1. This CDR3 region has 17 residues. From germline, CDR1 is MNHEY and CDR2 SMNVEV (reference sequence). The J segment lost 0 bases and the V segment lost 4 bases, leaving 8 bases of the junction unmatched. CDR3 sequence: CASSSLRTGANTGELFF. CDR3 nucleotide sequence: TGTGCCAGCAGTTCGCTTCGGACAGGAGCGAACACCGGGGAGCTGTTTTTT.

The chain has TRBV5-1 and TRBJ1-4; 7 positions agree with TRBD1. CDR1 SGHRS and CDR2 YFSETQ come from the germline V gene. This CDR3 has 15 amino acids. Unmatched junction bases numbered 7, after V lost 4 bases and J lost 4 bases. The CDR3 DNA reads TGCGCCAGCAGCATAACAGGGGACCGTAATGAAAAACTGTTTTTT. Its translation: CASSITGDRNEKLFF. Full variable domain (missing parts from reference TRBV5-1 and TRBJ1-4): KAGVTQTPRYLIKTRGQQVTLSCSPISGHRSVSWYQQTPGQGLQFLFEYFSETQRNKGNFPGRFSGRQFSNSRSEMNVSTLELGDSALYLCASSITGDRNEKLFFGSGTQLSVL.

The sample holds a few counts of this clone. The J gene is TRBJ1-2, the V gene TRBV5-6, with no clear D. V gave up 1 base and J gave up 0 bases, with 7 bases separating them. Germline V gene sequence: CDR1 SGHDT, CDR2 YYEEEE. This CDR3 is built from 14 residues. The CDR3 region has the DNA TGTGCCAGCAGCTTGTCAGGCCCTAACTATGGCTACACCTTC. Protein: CASSLSGPNYGYTF. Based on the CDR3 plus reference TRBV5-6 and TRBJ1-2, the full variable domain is DAGVTQSPTHLIKTRGQQVTLRCSPKSGHDTVSWYQQALGQGPQFIFQYYEEEERQRGNFPDRFSGHQFPNYSSELNVNALLLGDSALYLCASSLSGPNYGYTFGSGTRLTVV.

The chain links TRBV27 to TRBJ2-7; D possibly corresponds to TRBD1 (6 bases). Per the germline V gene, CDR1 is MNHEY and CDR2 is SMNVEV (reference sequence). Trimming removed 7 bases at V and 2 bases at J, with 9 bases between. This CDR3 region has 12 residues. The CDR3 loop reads CASKGETYEQYF. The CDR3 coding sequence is TGTGCCAGCAAGGGGGAGACCTACGAGCAGTACTTC.

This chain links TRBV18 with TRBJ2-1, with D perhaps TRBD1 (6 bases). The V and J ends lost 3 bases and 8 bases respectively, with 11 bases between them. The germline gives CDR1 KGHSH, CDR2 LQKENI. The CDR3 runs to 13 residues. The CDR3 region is CASSPPGDDEQFF. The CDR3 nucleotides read TGTGCCAGCTCACCCCCAGGGGACGATGAGCAGTTCTTC.